Listed below are T cell receptor beta chains from one sample, sequenced in a study of shared clonotypes between healthy human individuals. Data came from immunoSEQ multiplex PCR; TCRdb stores just in-frame clones and leaves some out. The data show 2,500,000 or so clones, around 90% seen once. The sequenced sample was naive CD4+ T cells from PBMCs. Receptor source: a man aged 18 to 30 in good health. Some clones in this sample may be carry-over from other donors' samples. Both conserved end residues are trimmed from each CDR3.

v_gene | len | CDR3aa
TRBV30 | 13 | AWSDRLRGGNTIY
TRBV11-2 | 11 | ASSLAGSYEQY
TRBV18 | 11 | ASSQDREDEQY
TRBV9 | 9 | ASKGEVIQY
TRBV6-5 | 12 | ASSGGSSYNEQF
TRBV11-2 | 15 | ASSPLGGRGPGNTIY
TRBV5-1 | 14 | ASSLGGLGPTETQY
TRBV7-3 | 13 | ASSQWGAGADTQY
TRBV5-4 | 10 | ASSRTSSEQF
TRBV28 | 13 | ASRETGSTNEKLF
TRBV5-1 | 14 | ASSLALKANTGELF
TRBV7-9 | 12 | ASSLGRNQETQY
TRBV28 | 13 | ASRKSGVAKNIQY
TRBV21-1 | 16 | ASTGGLAGGQSSGELF
TRBV5-1 | 11 | ASSFGENYGYT
TRBV11-3 | 13 | ASSVPGPMNTEAF
TRBV28 | 14 | ASSFRGRPRADTQY
TRBV4-2 | 13 | ASSRNIDSNQPQH
TRBV27 | 13 | ASSFLDRDPEGYT
TRBV7-9 | 12 | ASSGRRSSYEQY
TRBV5-1 | 18 | ASSLARFPSGRPTSYEQY
TRBV18 | 11 | ASSRDRGETQY
TRBV7-3 | 13 | ASSPQPGQTDGYT
TRBV7-9 | 11 | ASSPRVGETQY
TRBV11-2 | 13 | ASSLVQRTAYEQY
TRBV6-4 | 13 | ASSPTGAGSYEQY
TRBV7-2 | 11 | ASSFGGSDTQY
TRBV11-3 | 12 | ASSPRGTYNEQF